The 14 T cell receptor beta chains below all came from one sample that was sequenced in a study of T cell responses to AZD1222 COVID-19 vaccine. Here immunoSEQ multiplex PCR was the method, and the copy in TCRdb shows in-frame clones only, minus some. The sample carries around 120,000 clones, about 90% recorded once. The sample here was peripheral blood, taken on day 0 of AZD1222 vaccination. Receptor source: an adult in good health.

J is TRBJ2-5 and V is TRBV9; tentative D call: TRBD2 (5 bases). Trimming stripped 4 bases from V and 3 bases from J, with 10 bases between. From germline, CDR1 is SGDLS and CDR2 YYNGEE. The CDR3 length is 13 residues. This CDR3 is CASSPAREETQYF. The CDR3 DNA follows: TGTGCCAGCAGCCCTGCGAGGGAAGAGACCCAGTACTTC.

In its sample, this clone was seen once. The rearrangement links TRBV2 to TRBJ1-2; 7 bases fit TRBD1. J was trimmed by 4 bases and V by 6 bases; bases with no gene match: 5. The CDR3 has 13 residues. Per the germline V gene, CDR1 is SNHLY and CDR2 is FYNNEI. This CDR3 is CASREQGTYGYTF. CDR3 nucleotides: TGTGCCAGCAGGGAACAGGGGACCTATGGCTACACCTTC.

J is TRBJ1-1 and V is TRBV2; 8 positions match TRBD1. Germline V gives CDR1 SNHLY, CDR2 FYNNEI. The CDR3 spans 14 residues. With V trimmed by 6 bases and J by 4 bases, 7 bases remained unmatched. Written as DNA, the CDR3 is TGTGCCAGCAGCCGGACAGGGATGGGCACTGAAGCTTTCTTT. It encodes CASSRTGMGTEAFF.

The V call is TRBV5-4, the J call TRBJ2-7; D is undetermined. This CDR3 contains 13 residues. Germline CDR1 and CDR2: SGHNT and YYREEE (reference sequence). The germline V and J ends were trimmed by 0 bases and 2 bases, with 6 bases remaining between them. Here the CDR3 reads CASSLEGTYEQYF. The CDR3 DNA reads TGTGCCAGCAGCTTGGAGGGTACCTACGAGCAGTACTTC.

The chain uses TRBV5-1 and TRBJ1-1, with D hard to call. V gave up 3 bases and J gave up 3 bases, with 12 bases separating them. This CDR3 is 14 amino acids long. The germline gives CDR1 SGHRS, CDR2 YFSETQ. The CDR3 sequence is CASSSTGIYTEAFF. The CDR3 coding sequence is TGCGCCAGCAGCTCGACCGGGATATACACTGAAGCTTTCTTT.

In its sample, this clone was seen once. The chain combines TRBV6-5 with TRBJ1-1; no definite D call. Germline V CDR1 and CDR2: MNHEY, SVGAGI. Trimming left V 8 bases short and J 0 bases short, with 16 bases between. The length of the CDR3 is 15 residues. The CDR3 is CASRPGRFVNTEAFF. The CDR3, as DNA: TGTGCCAGCCGCCCAGGAAGGTTTGTGAACACTGAAGCTTTCTTT.

CDR3 residues: CASSQYRDTTYEQYF. CDR3 DNA: TGCGCCAGCAGCCAATACCGGGACACCACCTACGAGCAGTACTTC. The J gene is TRBJ2-7, the V gene TRBV4-3, with a tentative D call TRBD1 (6 bases). With 2 bases removed from V and 2 bases from J, the gap between germline ends came to 13 bases. Germline assignment: CDR1 LGHNA and CDR2 YSLEER. The CDR3 extends over 15 amino acids.

This chain joins TRBV28 and TRBJ1-1, with D possibly TRBD1 on 6 matching bases. The CDR3 contains 18 residues. The germline V gene has CDR1 MDHEN and CDR2 SYDVKM. V was cut by 3 bases and J by 1 base, with 21 bases left in between. The CDR3 is CASSLGPDRKTANTEAFF. The DNA of the CDR3 is TGTGCCAGCAGTTTGGGACCAGACAGGAAGACTGCGAACACTGAAGCTTTCTTT.

The chain carries TRBV18 and TRBJ2-3, with D tentatively TRBD2 (6 bases). Germline values: CDR1 KGHSH, CDR2 LQKENI. V was pared by 1 base and J by 7 bases, with 15 bases between. The CDR3 sequence is 15 residues long. CDR3: CASSPRDSIENTQYF. CDR3 nucleotides: TGTGCCAGCTCACCACGGGACTCGATCGAGAATACGCAGTATTTT.

J is TRBJ1-4 and V is TRBV27; TRBD1 agrees at 10 bases. This CDR3 spans 14 amino acids. V trimming: 5 bases; J trimming: 8 bases; junction bases outside the gene matches: 5. CDR1 is MNHEY, CDR2 SMNVEV, per germline (reference sequence). The CDR3: CASSPTGGWEKLFF. Here the CDR3 DNA reads TGTGCCAGCAGTCCGACAGGGGGCTGGGAAAAACTGTTTTTT.

V and J are TRBV19 and TRBJ2-2; 9 bases agree with TRBD1. This CDR3 is 15 amino acids long. The J segment lost 5 bases and the V segment lost 4 bases, leaving 5 bases of the junction unmatched. Germline V lookup: CDR1 LNHDA, CDR2 SQIVND (reference sequence). The CDR3 DNA reads as TGTGCCAGTAGTAGAGGACAGGGGTCGACCGGGGAGCTGTTTTTT. Translation gives CASSRGQGSTGELFF.

The chain uses TRBV9 and TRBJ2-5; TRBD1 matches at 8 bases. CDR3 length: 14 residues. CDR1 is SGDLS and CDR2 is YYNGEE in the germline V gene. The V segment lost 3 bases and the J segment 4 bases; nucleotides outside the gene matches: 5. The CDR3 bases are TGTGCCAGCAGCGCCACAGGGGGGAGAGAGACCCAGTACTTC. Translated: CASSATGGRETQYF.

The CDR3 DNA is TGCGCCAGCAGCGCTCACAGGGGAGGTGAGACCCAGTACTTC. Residues: CASSAHRGGETQYF. The chain links TRBV5-1 to TRBJ2-5; tentatively, D is TRBD1 (7 bases). Germline V CDR1 and CDR2: SGHRS, YFSETQ. Deletions cut 4 bases from V and 5 bases from J, with 15 bases between. The CDR3 is made up of 14 amino acids.

V gene TRBV19 combines with J gene TRBJ1-1; D is ambiguous. From germline, CDR1 is LNHDA and CDR2 SQIVND (reference sequence). This CDR3 is 13 amino acids long. V gave up 8 bases and J gave up 0 bases, with 10 bases separating them. CDR3 in amino acids: CASGTAMNTEAFF. CDR3 nucleotide sequence: TGTGCCAGTGGTACGGCTATGAACACTGAAGCTTTCTTT. Variable domain in full (rest from reference TRBV19 and TRBJ1-1): DGGITQSPKYLFRKEGQNVTLSCEQNLNHDAMYWYRQDPGQGLRLIYYSQIVNDFQKGDIAEGYSVSREKKESFPLTVTSAQKNPTAFYLCASGTAMNTEAFFGQGTRLTVV.